Listed below are T cell receptor beta chains from one sample, sequenced in a study of CD8 T cells in ankylosing spondylitis. A single record per CDR3 protein comes from TCRdb applying MiXCR to the 5' RACE reads. The sample yields a few hundred thousand distinct CDR3 sequences, about 18% seen once. Input material: blood, either unsorted or a sorted T cell fraction (not recorded which). The origin of the receptors is a male donor with ankylosing spondylitis or in good health (not recorded which). Each CDR3 is given with its conserved first and last residue. D genes are given only for firm matches. For some rows the clone size is stated as once, few or many, or as a class when expanded; others skip it.

NA | NA | TRBJ2-1 | TRBV12-3/TRBV12-4 | 13 | CASDSRGNNEQFF | TGTGCCAGCGACTCGAGGGGGAACAATGAGCAGTTCTTC
NA | NA | TRBJ2-1 | TRBV14 | 17 | CASSQEGIPQYGNEQFF | TGTGCCAGCAGCCAAGAGGGGATACCCCAATACGGCAATGAGCAGTTCTTC
TRBD2 | many | TRBJ2-5 | TRBV4-1 | 14 | CASSQGGGRETQYF | TGCGCCAGCAGCCAAGGGGGGGGTCGGGAGACCCAGTACTTC
NA | few | TRBJ2-7 | TRBV27 | 14 | CASSWQTGDYEQYF | TGTGCCAGCAGTTGGCAGACAGGCGACTACGAGCAGTACTTC
NA | NA | TRBJ1-4 | TRBV6-5 | 15 | CASSYWGRDGEKLFF | TGTGCCAGCAGTTATTGGGGTCGGGACGGTGAAAAACTGTTTTTT
NA | NA | TRBJ2-2 | TRBV18 | 16 | CASSPLTKGNTGELFF | TGTGCCAGCTCACCACTGACTAAGGGGAACACCGGGGAGCTGTTTTTT
NA | NA | TRBJ2-7 | TRBV29-1 | 12 | CSVEGRASEQYF | TGCAGCGTTGAAGGCAGGGCTTCAGAGCAGTACTTC
TRBD1 | few | TRBJ1-2 | TRBV28 | 14 | CASSSYGGQDGYTF | TGTGCCAGCAGTTCGTACGGCGGACAGGATGGCTACACCTTC
NA | once | TRBJ2-7 | TRBV25-1 | 15 | CASSEPPGSSYEQYF | TGTGCCAGCAGTGAACCTCCCGGGAGTAGCTACGAGCAGTACTTC
NA | few | TRBJ2-2 | TRBV2 | 14 | CASSDNGVTGELFF | TGTGCCAGCAGTGACAACGGGGTCACCGGGGAGCTGTTTTTT
NA | NA | TRBJ1-1 | TRBV5-1 | 14 | CASSPGRQNTEAFF | TGCGCCAGCAGCCCGGGGAGGCAGAACACTGAAGCTTTCTTT
TRBD2 | many | TRBJ2-7 | TRBV20-1 | 14 | CSARGLADTYEQYF | TGCAGTGCTAGGGGACTAGCAGACACCTACGAGCAGTACTTC
NA | NA | TRBJ2-2 | TRBV7-8 | 15 | CASSLSVFGTGELFF | TGTGCCAGCAGCTTATCAGTTTTCGGAACCGGGGAGCTGTTTTTT
NA | few | TRBJ2-7 | TRBV12-3/TRBV12-4 | 14 | CASSLAGNSYEQYF | TGTGCCAGCAGTTTAGCGGGAAACTCCTACGAGCAGTACTTC
NA | NA | TRBJ2-7 | TRBV4-3 | 14 | CASSQDSQGNEQYF | TGCGCCAGCAGCCAAGATTCCCAGGGCAACGAGCAGTACTTC
NA | few | TRBJ2-2 | TRBV29-1 | 13 | CSVDRTNTGELFF | TGCAGCGTAGACAGGACGAACACCGGGGAGCTGTTTTTT
NA | NA | TRBJ2-3 | TRBV7-2 | 15 | CASSFGTSSTDTQYF | TGTGCCAGCAGCTTCGGGACCTCTAGCACAGATACGCAGTATTTT
TRBD2 | many | TRBJ2-1 | TRBV4-3 | 18 | CASSQTLAGGSSYNEQFF | TGCGCCAGCAGCCAAACTCTAGCGGGAGGGAGCTCCTACAATGAGCAGTTCTTC
NA | NA | TRBJ2-1 | TRBV7-9 | 16 | CASSPSGPDSYNEQFF | TGTGCCAGCAGCCCCTCGGGCCCCGACTCCTACAATGAGCAGTTCTTC
NA | NA | TRBJ2-3 | TRBV29-1 | 9 | CSEGDTQYF | TGCAGCGAGGGAGATACGCAGTATTTT
TRBD1 | many | TRBJ2-2 | TRBV6-1 | 15 | CASRPGTGNTGELFF | TGTGCCAGCAGGCCCGGGACAGGGAACACCGGGGAGCTGTTTTTT
TRBD1 | once | TRBJ2-7 | TRBV29-1 | 13 | CSAGSDRAYEQYF | TGCAGCGCAGGAAGCGACAGGGCCTACGAGCAGTACTTC
TRBD2 | few | TRBJ2-3 | TRBV24-1 | 16 | CATSDFSSGKTDTQYF | TGTGCCACCAGTGATTTCTCTAGCGGAAAGACAGATACGCAGTATTTT
TRBD2 | few | TRBJ2-2 | TRBV3-1 | 17 | CASSQVPGLVDAGELFF | TGTGCCAGCAGCCAAGTTCCGGGACTAGTAGATGCCGGGGAGCTGTTTTTT
NA | few | TRBJ2-3 | TRBV2 | 16 | CASKELAGGATDTQYF | TGTGCCAGCAAAGAGCTCGCAGGCGGAGCTACAGATACGCAGTATTTT
TRBD2 | few | TRBJ2-1 | TRBV20-1 | 16 | CSARDLGGEGYNEQFF | TGCAGTGCTAGAGATCTGGGGGGGGAAGGATACAATGAGCAGTTCTTC
NA | NA | TRBJ2-7 | TRBV27 | 16 | CASSLSFPRGEYEQYF | TGTGCCAGCAGTTTATCGTTTCCGCGGGGTGAATACGAGCAGTACTTC
NA | few | TRBJ1-1 | TRBV7-9 | 12 | CASRIGGTEAFF | TGTGCCAGCAGGATTGGCGGGACTGAAGCTTTCTTT
NA | NA | TRBJ2-2 | TRBV12-3/TRBV12-4 | 15 | CASSPPSGNTGELFF | TGTGCCAGCAGTCCGCCCAGCGGGAACACCGGGGAGCTGTTTTTT
TRBD2 | NA | TRBJ2-5 | TRBV9 | 15 | CASSVRAGGRETQYF | TGTGCCAGCAGCGTGAGAGCGGGAGGGCGGGAGACCCAGTACTTC
NA | few | TRBJ2-5 | TRBV28 | 11 | CASRSVETQYF | TGTGCCAGCCGCTCGGTGGAGACCCAGTACTTC
NA | few | TRBJ2-2 | TRBV6-4 | 15 | CASSDSLRRPQELFF | TGTGCCAGCAGTGACAGTTTAAGGCGGCCGCAGGAGCTGTTTTTT
NA | many | TRBJ2-2 | TRBV4-1 | 15 | CASSQDQVDTGELFF | TGCGCCAGCAGCCAAGATCAAGTGGACACCGGGGAGCTGTTTTTT
TRBD2 | NA | TRBJ2-2 | TRBV20-1 | 15 | CSARALAANTGELFF | TGCAGTGCTAGAGCCCTAGCGGCGAACACCGGGGAGCTGTTTTTT
NA | NA | TRBJ2-4 | TRBV12-3/TRBV12-4 | 19 | CASSLVGTTDPLAKNIQYF | TGTGCCAGCAGTTTAGTCGGGACGACAGACCCTCTAGCCAAAAACATTCAGTACTTC
NA | NA | TRBJ2-2 | TRBV29-1 | 15 | CSVEEGRGNTGELFF | TGCAGCGTTGAAGAAGGGCGGGGCAACACCGGGGAGCTGTTTTTT
NA | many | TRBJ2-7 | TRBV15 | 16 | CATSRGVSATDYEQYF | TGTGCCACCAGCAGAGGGGTATCTGCCACCGACTACGAGCAGTACTTC